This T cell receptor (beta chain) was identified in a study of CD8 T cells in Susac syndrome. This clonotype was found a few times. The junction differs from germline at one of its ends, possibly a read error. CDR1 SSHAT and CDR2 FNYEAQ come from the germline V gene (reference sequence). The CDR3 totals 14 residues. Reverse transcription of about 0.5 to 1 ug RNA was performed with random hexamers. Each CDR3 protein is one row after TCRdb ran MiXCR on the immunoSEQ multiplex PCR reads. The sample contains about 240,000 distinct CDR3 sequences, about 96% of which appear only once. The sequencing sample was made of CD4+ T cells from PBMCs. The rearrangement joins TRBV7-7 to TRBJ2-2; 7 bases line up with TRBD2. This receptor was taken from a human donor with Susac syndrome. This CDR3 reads CASRPAGYTGELFF. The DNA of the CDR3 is TGTGCTAGCAGACCAGCGGGGTACACCGGGGAGCTGTTTTTT.